One and the same sample provided the 32 T cell receptor beta chains below, sequenced in a study of CD8+CD57+ T cells in acquired aplastic anemia. Profiles of TCR beta VDJ and CDR3 were generated from a genomic DNA template. TCRdb ran MiXCR on the reads and lists one entry per CDR3 protein. Of 150,000 to 200,000 distinct CDR3 sequences listed, about 64% are singletons. The sequencing sample was made of sorted CD4+, CD8+, or CD8+CD57+ T cells (not recorded which) from PBMCs. The receptors here all came from a human donor with severe aplastic anemia or a healthy control (not recorded which).

The chain combines TRBV7-6 with TRBJ2-6; the D gene could be TRBD1 or TRBD2 (6 bases each). The CDR3 extends over 15 amino acids. CDR1 and CDR2 from the germline V gene are SGHVS and FNYEAQ. With 4 bases removed from V and 7 bases from J, the gap between germline ends came to 14 bases. Written as DNA, the CDR3 is TGTGCCAGCAGCTCCTCTTGGGGGGCCGCCAACGTCCTGACTTTC. Protein product: CASSSSWGAANVLTF.

This clonotype was recorded a few times. The V call is TRBV29-1, the J call TRBJ1-2; maybe TRBD1 (6 bases). V gave up 2 bases and J gave up 2 bases, with 9 bases separating them. Germline V gives CDR1 SQVTM, CDR2 ANQGSEA. The CDR3 spans 13 residues. DNA for the CDR3: TGCAGCGTTGAAAGGCAGGGGAACTATGGCTACACCTTC. Protein sequence: CSVERQGNYGYTF.

V is TRBV5-1 and J is TRBJ2-7; the match to TRBD2 covers 11 bases. This CDR3 region has 16 residues. The ends lost 2 bases at V and 4 bases at J; junction bases unmatched: 8. Germline values: CDR1 SGHRS, CDR2 YFSETQ. CDR3 residues: CASSFWIAGGPYEQYF. The CDR3 DNA reads TGCGCCAGCAGCTTTTGGATAGCGGGAGGGCCGTACGAGCAGTACTTC.

The sample holds a few counts of this clonotype. The chain carries TRBV7-4 and TRBJ2-3, with a possible D match to TRBD2 (5 bases). V lost 5 bases and J lost 4, with 13 bases in between. Germline values: CDR1 SGHVT, CDR2 SQSDAQ. This CDR3 is 14 amino acids long. CDR3: CASSPNTRSDTQYF. In nucleotides, the CDR3 is TGTGCCAGCAGCCCCAACACTAGGTCAGATACGCAGTATTTT.

The J gene is TRBJ2-1, the V gene TRBV29-1; D remains unclear. Germline lookup yields CDR1 SQVTM and CDR2 ANQGSEA. Trimming cost V 1 base and J 7 bases, with 11 bases left between them. The CDR3 runs 13 residues. CDR3 in amino acids: CSVEGQVRNEQFF. The CDR3 nucleotides read TGCAGCGTTGAAGGGCAAGTGAGGAATGAGCAGTTCTTC.

This clonotype came up many times. This rearrangement joins TRBV11-2 to TRBJ1-4, with D perhaps matching TRBD1 (5 bases). Germline loops: CDR1 SGHAT, CDR2 FQNNGV. V dropped 1 base and J dropped 8 bases, with 14 bases sitting between them. The CDR3 loop spans 15 amino acids. CDR3 bases: TGTGCCAGCAGCTTAGTAGTGAGGGGTGGAGAAAAACTGTTTTTT. This sequence encodes CASSLVVRGGEKLFF.

This clonotype has a handful of counts. The chain links TRBV5-6 to TRBJ1-5; D is uncertain. CDR1 is SGHDT, CDR2 YYEEEE, per germline. The V end was cut by 4 bases, the J end by 0 bases, with 14 bases between. CDR3 length: 16 amino acids. The CDR3 region is CASSVYRGYSNQPQHF. Written as DNA, the CDR3 is TGTGCCAGCAGCGTATACAGAGGTTATAGCAATCAGCCCCAGCATTTT.

This rearrangement joins TRBV10-2 to TRBJ2-2; 8 bases line up with TRBD2. J was trimmed by 6 bases and V by 2 bases; bases with no gene match: 14. CDR1 is WSHSY, CDR2 SAAADI, per germline. The CDR3 runs 18 residues. CDR3 residues: CASSEHTPGLVRSGELFF. CDR3 bases: TGCGCCAGCAGTGAGCACACCCCGGGACTAGTGCGGTCCGGGGAGCTGTTTTTT.

This clonotype was detected only once. The V gene is TRBV11-2, the J gene TRBJ2-3; 8 bases line up with TRBD2. V gave up 8 bases and J gave up 5 bases; unmatched junction bases: 24. The CDR3 loop spans 19 amino acids. In germline, CDR1 is SGHAT, CDR2 FQNNGV. This chain's CDR3 is CASSYRGGDAITSIDTQYF. In DNA, the CDR3 is TGTGCCAGCTCATACCGGGGGGGAGATGCCATAACTTCAATAGATACGCAGTATTTT.

This clonotype was seen only once. The V gene is TRBV10-2, the J gene TRBJ2-6; D remains ambiguous. V was shortened by 10 bases and J by 0 bases, with 16 bases between the two germline ends. Germline V CDR1 and CDR2: WSHSY, SAAADI. This CDR3 has 16 residues. The CDR3 spells CATETDASSGANVLTF. The CDR3 bases are TGCGCCACCGAAACGGACGCTTCCTCTGGGGCCAACGTCCTGACTTTC.

The chain combines TRBV7-9 with TRBJ2-5; the D gene is possibly TRBD2 (6 bases). This CDR3 has 15 amino acids. Germline values: CDR1 SEHNR, CDR2 FQNEAQ (reference sequence). Between the trimmed V and J ends, which lost 5 bases and 6 bases, there was a span of 19 bases. The CDR3 spells CASSPAGRAGQTQYF. CDR3 sequence (DNA): TGTGCCAGCAGCCCAGCGGGTAGAGCGGGCCAGACCCAGTACTTC.

This rearrangement joins TRBV19 to TRBJ2-2; D remains unclear. Trimming left V 6 bases short and J 0 bases short, with 14 bases between. Per the germline V gene, CDR1 is LNHDA and CDR2 is SQIVND (reference sequence). CDR3 size: 16 residues. The CDR3, as DNA: TGTGCCAGTAGCCTCCTCGCCAGCCCGAACACCGGGGAGCTGTTTTTT. As protein: CASSLLASPNTGELFF.

In its sample, this clonotype was seen a few times. The chain uses TRBV10-3 and TRBJ2-1; D not resolved. The V end lost 9 bases, the J end lost 2 bases, and 11 bases lay between the germline ends. This CDR3 comprises 13 residues. In germline, CDR1 is ENHRY, CDR2 SYGVKD. In DNA, the CDR3 is TGTGCCATTGGACCCCCACCCTACAATGAGCAGTTCTTC. Translated: CAIGPPPYNEQFF.

The chain links TRBV6-5 to TRBJ2-3; TRBD2 aligns across 12 bases. Germline CDR1 and CDR2: MNHEY and SVGAGI. The length of the CDR3 is 21 residues. J gave up 0 bases and V 2 bases, and 15 bases lay outside the gene matches. The CDR3 nucleotides read TGTGCCAGCAGTTACCCCCGACAGGGCGGAGGACTAGCGGGGAGCACAGATACGCAGTATTTT. Its protein product is CASSYPRQGGGLAGSTDTQYF.

Remarks on this clonotype: Mismatch with germline at one junction end may stem from a read error. CDR3 sequence (DNA): TGCGCCAGCAGCTCCTCGGGACTAGCGGGAAAAGAGGCCCAGTACTTC. It specifies CASSSSGLAGKEAQYF. The J gene is TRBJ2-5, the V gene TRBV5-1; 13 nucleotides match TRBD2. Germline V gives CDR1 SGHRS, CDR2 YFSETQ. This CDR3 contains 16 residues.

This rearrangement joins TRBV10-2 to TRBJ2-7; no firm D call. The CDR3 totals 12 residues. CDR1 is WSHSY, CDR2 SAAADI, per germline. Trimming took off 7 bases at V and 3 bases at J, with 10 bases between the two ends. The CDR3 here is CASTPTGYEQYF. CDR3 nucleotides: TGCGCCAGCACCCCTACGGGCTACGAGCAGTACTTC.

The table lists this clonotype with a few counts. The chain employs TRBV19 and TRBJ2-5; unclear D gene. The CDR3 is 13 amino acids. Germline CDR1 is LNHDA and CDR2 is SQIVND (reference sequence). The V gene lost 5 bases and the J gene lost 5 bases, with 12 bases spanning the gap. CDR3 bases: TGTGCCAGTAGTCAGGCAATTAAGGAGACCCAGTACTTC. Protein: CASSQAIKETQYF.

The chain uses TRBV7-3 and TRBJ2-2; 10 bases match TRBD2. CDR3 length equals 15 residues. Germline V gene lookup returns CDR1 SGHTA and CDR2 FQGTGA. V lost 4 bases, J lost 4 bases, and 3 bases stayed unmatched. CDR3 amino acids: CASSSGLAVTGELFF. CDR3 DNA: TGTGCCAGCAGCTCTGGACTAGCGGTCACCGGGGAGCTGTTTTTT.

This chain links TRBV7-6 with TRBJ2-5, with D unclear. Germline V gene lookup returns CDR1 SGHVS and CDR2 FNYEAQ. V was clipped by 0 bases and J by 2 bases, with 10 bases between them. The CDR3 has 15 amino acids. The DNA of the CDR3 is TGTGCCAGCAGCTTAGCGCCATTCCCGCAAGAGACCCAGTACTTC. Its protein product is CASSLAPFPQETQYF.

The CDR3 sequence: CASSASGGATDTQYF. Written as DNA, the CDR3 is TGTGCCAGCAGCGCTAGCGGGGGGGCAACAGATACGCAGTATTTT. The rearrangement links TRBV9 to TRBJ2-3; 12 bases map to TRBD2. Germline assignment: CDR1 SGDLS and CDR2 YYNGEE. This CDR3 region has 15 residues. The V segment lost 3 bases and the J segment 3 bases; nucleotides outside the gene matches: 2.

The chain employs TRBV20-1 and TRBJ1-4, with D hard to call. V lost 5 bases, J lost 2 bases, and 9 bases lay in between. Per the germline V gene, CDR1 is DFQATT and CDR2 is SNEGSKA (reference sequence). The CDR3 contains 13 residues. This CDR3 reads CSARSTTNEKLFF. CDR3 DNA: TGCAGTGCTCGTAGTACGACTAATGAAAAACTGTTTTTT.

The chain has TRBV7-9 and TRBJ2-1; tentatively, D is TRBD1 (6 bases). The V and J ends lost 7 bases and 0 bases respectively, with 13 bases between them. The CDR3 consists of 15 residues. Germline assignment: CDR1 SEHNR and CDR2 FQNEAQ (reference sequence). The CDR3 region is CASTVDRSSYNEQFF. Here the CDR3 DNA reads TGTGCCAGCACCGTAGACAGGAGCTCCTACAATGAGCAGTTCTTC.

V gene TRBV27 combines with J gene TRBJ2-5; 8 nucleotides line up with TRBD1. This CDR3 is 15 amino acids long. With V trimmed by 5 bases and J by 4 bases, 9 bases remained unmatched. In germline, CDR1 is MNHEY, CDR2 SMNVEV (reference sequence). The CDR3 sequence is CASSRRQGRGETQYF. The CDR3 bases are TGTGCCAGCAGTCGCCGACAGGGGCGTGGAGAGACCCAGTACTTC.

This rearrangement joins TRBV7-9 to TRBJ2-5; D remains unclear. The V end lost 4 bases, the J end lost 0 bases, and 6 bases lay between the germline ends. This CDR3 contains 13 residues. Germline V gene data show CDR1 as SEHNR and CDR2 as FQNEAQ (reference sequence). The CDR3 sequence: CASSSDYQETQYF. Written as DNA, the CDR3 is TGTGCCAGCAGCTCCGACTACCAAGAGACCCAGTACTTC.

The J gene is TRBJ2-1, the V gene TRBV7-9; a possible D gene is TRBD2 (6 bases). The CDR3 loop spans 13 amino acids. V lost 5 bases and J lost 6, with 11 bases in between. Per germline, CDR1 SEHNR and CDR2 FQNEAQ (reference sequence). The CDR3 sequence: CASSLSSGNEQFF. The CDR3 DNA sequence: TGTGCCAGCAGCCTCAGTAGCGGCAATGAGCAGTTCTTC. The whole variable domain, filled in from reference TRBV7-9 and TRBJ2-1, reads DTGVSQNPRHKITKRGQNVTFRCDPISEHNRLYWYRQTLGQGPEFLTYFQNEAQLEKSRLLSDRFSAERPKGSFSTLEIQRTEQGDSAMYLCASSLSSGNEQFFGPGTRLTVL.

The rearrangement joins TRBV20-1 to TRBJ1-1; 7 nucleotides line up with TRBD1. Trimming at V came to 6 bases and at J to 4 bases, leaving 5 bases not matched to a gene. CDR1 is DFQATT, CDR2 SNEGSKA, per germline (reference sequence). This CDR3 comprises 12 residues. The CDR3 nucleotides are TGCAGTGCAATGACAGGGACCACTGAAGCTTTCTTT. Translation: CSAMTGTTEAFF.

In this sample, this clonotype turned up a few times. V usage is TRBV20-1 and J usage is TRBJ2-5; D not resolved. Germline lookup yields CDR1 DFQATT and CDR2 SNEGSKA (reference sequence). There are 12 residues in the CDR3. Deletions cut 0 bases from V and 7 bases from J, with 9 bases between. In DNA, the CDR3 is TGCAGTGCTAGAGATACAGTCGCGACCCAGTACTTC. Translating gives CSARDTVATQYF.

The genes are TRBV20-1 and TRBJ1-2; TRBD1 matches at 8 bases. The germline V gene has CDR1 DFQATT and CDR2 SNEGSKA (reference sequence). CDR3 length equals 18 residues. The J segment lost 0 bases and the V segment lost 0 bases, leaving 12 bases of the junction unmatched. As DNA, the CDR3 is TGCAGTGCTAGAGACCCCCAGCAGGGGGCGAGTTCTAACTATGGCTACACCTTC. It yields the protein CSARDPQQGASSNYGYTF.

The chain uses TRBV9 and TRBJ1-6; 7 bases map to TRBD1. The CDR3 spans 13 residues. Germline assignment: CDR1 SGDLS and CDR2 YYNGEE. The junction had 6 bases not matched to a gene; V was cut back by 4 bases and J by 11 bases. The CDR3 DNA reads TGTGCCAGCAGCCTCGGACAGGCGGCACCCCTCCACTTT. This gives the protein CASSLGQAAPLHF.

CDR3 in DNA: TGTGCCAGCAGCTTATTGGCCCACAGACTGAACACTGAAGCTTTCTTT. It codes for CASSLLAHRLNTEAFF. J is TRBJ1-1 and V is TRBV7-2; D is uncertain. Trimming took off 2 bases at V and 0 bases at J, with 13 bases between the two ends. CDR1 SGHTA and CDR2 FQGNSA come from the germline V gene. The CDR3 runs 16 residues.

The CDR3 region is CASRFHRDRTYEQYF. The CDR3 DNA sequence: TGTGCCAGCAGATTCCACCGGGACAGGACCTACGAGCAGTACTTC. The chain has TRBV7-8 and TRBJ2-7; 8 nucleotides line up with TRBD1. This CDR3 is 15 amino acids long. Unmatched junction bases numbered 9, after V lost 6 bases and J lost 2 bases. CDR1 is SGHVS, CDR2 FQNEAQ, per germline.

The genes are TRBV7-8 and TRBJ1-5; D is undetermined. There are 13 residues in the CDR3. Trimming took 5 bases from V and 3 from J, leaving 8 bases between them. Looked up from germline, CDR1 is SGHVS and CDR2 is FQNEAQ. CDR3: CASSRLVNQPQHF. CDR3 bases: TGTGCCAGCAGCCGACTGGTCAATCAGCCCCAGCATTTT. Looking up the rest from reference TRBV7-8 and TRBJ1-5 gives the full variable domain: GAGVSQSPRYKVAKRGQDVALRCDPISGHVSLFWYQQALGQGPEFLTYFQNEAQLDKSGLPSDRFFAERPEGSVSTLKIQRTQQEDSAVYLCASSRLVNQPQHFGDGTRLSIL.